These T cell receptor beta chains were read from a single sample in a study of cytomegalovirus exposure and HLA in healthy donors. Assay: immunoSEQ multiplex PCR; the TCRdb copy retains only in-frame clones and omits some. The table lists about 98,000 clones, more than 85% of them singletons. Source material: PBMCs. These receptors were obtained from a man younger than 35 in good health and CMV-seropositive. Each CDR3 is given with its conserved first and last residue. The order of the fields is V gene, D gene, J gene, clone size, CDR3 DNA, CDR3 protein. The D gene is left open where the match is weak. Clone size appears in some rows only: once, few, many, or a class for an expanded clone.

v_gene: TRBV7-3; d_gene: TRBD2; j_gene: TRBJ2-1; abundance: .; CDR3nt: TGTGCCAGCAGCCGCGGGGGTTACAATGAGCAGTTCTTC; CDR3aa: CASSRGGYNEQFF
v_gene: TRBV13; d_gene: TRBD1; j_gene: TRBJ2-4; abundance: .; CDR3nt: TGTGCCAGCAGCTTAGTGACAGGGGGCGACTCTGACAAAAACATTCAGTACTTC; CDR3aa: CASSLVTGGDSDKNIQYF
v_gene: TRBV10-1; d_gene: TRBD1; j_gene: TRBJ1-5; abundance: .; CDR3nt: TGCGCCAGCAGTGAACTGGGACAGCGTAACAATCAGCCCCAGCATTTT; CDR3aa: CASSELGQRNNQPQHF
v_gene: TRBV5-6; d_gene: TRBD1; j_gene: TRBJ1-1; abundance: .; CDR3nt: TGTGCCAGCAGCTTGAAAGGACAGGGGTACCGAGACACTGAAGCTTTCTTT; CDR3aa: CASSLKGQGYRDTEAFF
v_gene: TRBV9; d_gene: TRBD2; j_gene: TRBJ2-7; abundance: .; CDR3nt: TGTGCCAGCAGCGCATCCGGGACTAGCGGGATTGGGGAGCAGTACTTC; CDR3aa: CASSASGTSGIGEQYF
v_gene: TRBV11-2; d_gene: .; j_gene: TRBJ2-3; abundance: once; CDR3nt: TGTGCCAGCAGCTTAGGAACTTGGACTCTCTCCACAGATACGCAGTATTTT; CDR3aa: CASSLGTWTLSTDTQYF
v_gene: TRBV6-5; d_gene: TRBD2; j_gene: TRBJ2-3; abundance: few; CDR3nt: TGTGCCAGCAGTTCAGGGACTAGCGACACAGATACGCAGTATTTT; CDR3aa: CASSSGTSDTDTQYF
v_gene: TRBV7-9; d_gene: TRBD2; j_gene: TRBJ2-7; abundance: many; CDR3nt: TGTGCCAGCAGCCCCTGGCCTAGCGGGAACTACGAGCAGTACTTC; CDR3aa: CASSPWPSGNYEQYF
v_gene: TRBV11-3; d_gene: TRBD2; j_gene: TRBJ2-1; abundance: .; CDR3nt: TGTGCCAGCACCCAAGCGGGAAATGAGCAGTTCTTC; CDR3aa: CASTQAGNEQFF
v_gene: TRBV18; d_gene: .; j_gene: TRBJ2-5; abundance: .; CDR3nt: TGTGCCAGCTCACCACAAAGGGGTTTCGAAGAGACCCAGTACTTC; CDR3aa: CASSPQRGFEETQYF
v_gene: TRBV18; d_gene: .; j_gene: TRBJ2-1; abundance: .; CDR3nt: TGTGCCAGCTCACCGGGAGTCTACAATGAGCAGTTCTTC; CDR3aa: CASSPGVYNEQFF
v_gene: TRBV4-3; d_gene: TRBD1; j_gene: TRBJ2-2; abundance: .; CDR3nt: TGCGCCAGCAGCCAAATTACGGGGGGACAGGGGTTGGCCGGGGAGCTGTTTTTT; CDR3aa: CASSQITGGQGLAGELFF
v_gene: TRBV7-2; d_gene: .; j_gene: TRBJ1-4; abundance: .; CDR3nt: TGTGCCAGCAGCTTTAGGGGTCGAGGTGAAAAACTGTTTTTT; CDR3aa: CASSFRGRGEKLFF
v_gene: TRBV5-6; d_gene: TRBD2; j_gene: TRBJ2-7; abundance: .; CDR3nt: TGTGCCAGCAGCTTGGGCGGGAGCTCCTACGAGCAGTACTTC; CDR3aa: CASSLGGSSYEQYF
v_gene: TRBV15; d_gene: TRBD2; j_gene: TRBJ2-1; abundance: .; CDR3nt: TGTGCCACCAGCAGGCACGGCGGGAGTCAGTTCTTC; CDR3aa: CATSRHGGSQFF
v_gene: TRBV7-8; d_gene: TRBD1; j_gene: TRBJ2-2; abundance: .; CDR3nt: TGTGCCAGCAGCCCGGGACAGGGTTCTGTGAGCACCGGGGAGCTGTTTTTT; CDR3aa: CASSPGQGSVSTGELFF
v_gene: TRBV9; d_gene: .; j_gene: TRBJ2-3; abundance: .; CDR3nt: TGTGCCAGCAGCCCCATCTCCGCGGGGGATACGCAGTATTTT; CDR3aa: CASSPISAGDTQYF
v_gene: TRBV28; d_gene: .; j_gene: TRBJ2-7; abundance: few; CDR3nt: TGTGCCAGCAGTTTGGCTTCGAGGTTGGTGGTCGAGCAGTACTTC; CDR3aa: CASSLASRLVVEQYF
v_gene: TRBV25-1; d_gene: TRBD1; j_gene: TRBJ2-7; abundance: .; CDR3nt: TGTGCCAGCAGTGACAGGGGGAGCTCCTACGAGCAGTACTTC; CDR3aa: CASSDRGSSYEQYF
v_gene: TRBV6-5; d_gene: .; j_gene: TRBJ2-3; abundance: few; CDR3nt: TGTGCCAGCAGTTACTCCGCGAGGGAAGATACGCAGTATTTT; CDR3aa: CASSYSAREDTQYF
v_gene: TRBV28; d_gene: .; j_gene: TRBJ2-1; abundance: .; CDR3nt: TGTGCCAGCAGTTTATCGGAAAGCCGGGGGTCTGGCGAGCAGTTCTTC; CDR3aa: CASSLSESRGSGEQFF
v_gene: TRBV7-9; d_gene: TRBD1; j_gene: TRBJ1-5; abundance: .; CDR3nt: TGTGCCAGCAGCTTATTAGGGACAGGGGATCAGCCCCAGCATTTT; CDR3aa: CASSLLGTGDQPQHF
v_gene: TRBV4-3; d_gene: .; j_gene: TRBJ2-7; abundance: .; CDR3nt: TGCGCCAGCAGCCCCCAGAAGTTAGCGACCAGAGCCAACGAGCAGTACTTC; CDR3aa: CASSPQKLATRANEQYF
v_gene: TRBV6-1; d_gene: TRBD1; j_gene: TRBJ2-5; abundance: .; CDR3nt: TGTGCCAGCAGTGAGAGACAGGGAAGCCCAGAGACCCAGTACTTC; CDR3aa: CASSERQGSPETQYF
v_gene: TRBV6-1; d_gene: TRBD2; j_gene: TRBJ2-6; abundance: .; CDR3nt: TGTGCCAGCAGTGAATACGTGCGGGGGTTCCACTCTGGGGCCAACGTCCTGACTTTC; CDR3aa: CASSEYVRGFHSGANVLTF
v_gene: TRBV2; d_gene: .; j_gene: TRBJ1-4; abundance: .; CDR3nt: TGTGCCAGCAGTGATCAGGGCAGAATGTTTTTT; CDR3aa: CASSDQGRMFF
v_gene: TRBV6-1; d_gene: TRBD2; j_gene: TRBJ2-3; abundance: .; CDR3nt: TGTGCCAGCAGTGAGGGGGGGTTAGGCACAGATACGCAGTATTTT; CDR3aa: CASSEGGLGTDTQYF
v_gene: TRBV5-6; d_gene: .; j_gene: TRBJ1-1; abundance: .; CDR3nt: TGTGCCAGCAGCTTGGGCTGGCAGGGAATTGGTGAAGCTTTCTTT; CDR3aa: CASSLGWQGIGEAFF
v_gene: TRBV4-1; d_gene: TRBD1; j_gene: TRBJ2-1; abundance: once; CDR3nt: TGCGCCAGCAACCTCCCCACCGGGACAGGGGGTGTCAATGAGCAGTTCTTC; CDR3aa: CASNLPTGTGGVNEQFF
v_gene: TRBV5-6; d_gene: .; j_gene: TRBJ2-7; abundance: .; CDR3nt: TGTGCCAGCAGCTTTGGGGCGAACGAGCAGTACTTC; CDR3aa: CASSFGANEQYF
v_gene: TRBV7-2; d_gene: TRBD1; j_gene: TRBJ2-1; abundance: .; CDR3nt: TGTGCCAGCAGCAGGGGACAGGGGAATTTCGTCAGCAGTGAGCAGTTCTTC; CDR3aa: CASSRGQGNFVSSEQFF
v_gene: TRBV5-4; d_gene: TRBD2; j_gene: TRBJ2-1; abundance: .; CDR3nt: TGTGCCAGCAGCTTGGGACTAGCGGGAGGGCAAGGCGATGAGCAGTTCTTC; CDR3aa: CASSLGLAGGQGDEQFF
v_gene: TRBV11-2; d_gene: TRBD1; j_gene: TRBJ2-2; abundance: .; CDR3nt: TGTGCCAGCAGCTTAGGGACAGGGGACACCGGGGAGCTGTTTTTT; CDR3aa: CASSLGTGDTGELFF
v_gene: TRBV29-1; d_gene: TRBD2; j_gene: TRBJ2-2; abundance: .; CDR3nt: TGCAGCGTTGATGGTAGCGGGATGGGCGGGGAGCTGTTTTTT; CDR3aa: CSVDGSGMGGELFF
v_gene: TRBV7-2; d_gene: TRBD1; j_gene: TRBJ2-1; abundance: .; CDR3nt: TGTGCCAGCAGCCGCCGTGGGACAGGGATCAATGAGCAGTTCTTC; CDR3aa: CASSRRGTGINEQFF
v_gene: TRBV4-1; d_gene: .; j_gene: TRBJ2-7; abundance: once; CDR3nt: TGCGCCAGCAGTTATGGACTGAATGACTACGAGCAGTACTTC; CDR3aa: CASSYGLNDYEQYF
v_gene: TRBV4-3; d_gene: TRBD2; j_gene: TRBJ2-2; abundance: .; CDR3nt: TGCGCCAGCAGTCGACTAGCGGGAAACACCGGGGAGCTGTTTTTT; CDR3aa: CASSRLAGNTGELFF
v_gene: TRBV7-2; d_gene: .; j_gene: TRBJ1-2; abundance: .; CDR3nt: TGTGCCAGCAGCTCCCCTGGGCCGGCCAGGAATGGCTACACCTTC; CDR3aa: CASSSPGPARNGYTF
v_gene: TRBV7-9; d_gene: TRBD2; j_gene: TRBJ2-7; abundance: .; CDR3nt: TGTGCCAGCAGCTTGACACGATTGGCGGGGGGTACCTACGAGCAGTACTTC; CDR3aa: CASSLTRLAGGTYEQYF
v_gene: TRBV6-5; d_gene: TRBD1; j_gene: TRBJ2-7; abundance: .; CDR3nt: TGTGCCAGCAGCCCCGGGACAGGGGTTTACGAGCAGTACTTC; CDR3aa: CASSPGTGVYEQYF
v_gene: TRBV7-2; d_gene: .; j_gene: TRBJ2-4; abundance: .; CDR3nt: TGTGCCAGCAGCGTCGACAGGGGAGGGAACATTCAGTACTTC; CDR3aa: CASSVDRGGNIQYF
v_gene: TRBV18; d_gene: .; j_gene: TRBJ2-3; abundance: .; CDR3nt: TGTGCCAGCTCACCAAATAGTGAGGGCACAGATACGCAGTATTTT; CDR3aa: CASSPNSEGTDTQYF
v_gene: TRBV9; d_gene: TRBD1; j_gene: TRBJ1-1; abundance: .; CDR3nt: TGTGCCAGCAGCCAGACAGGGAAGACTGAAGCTTTCTTT; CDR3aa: CASSQTGKTEAFF
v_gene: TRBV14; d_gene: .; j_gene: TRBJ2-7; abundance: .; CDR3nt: TGTGCCAGCAGCCAATTACAGGGTTTACCTCCCTACGAGCAGTACTTC; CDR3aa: CASSQLQGLPPYEQYF
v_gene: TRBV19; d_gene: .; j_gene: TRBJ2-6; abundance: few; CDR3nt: TGTGCCAGTAGTATCAGCGACGGCTCTGGGGCCAACGTCCTGACTTTC; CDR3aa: CASSISDGSGANVLTF
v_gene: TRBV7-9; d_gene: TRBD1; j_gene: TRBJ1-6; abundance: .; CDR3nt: TGTGCCAGCAGCTTAGCGAGGACAGGGGAATCACCCCTCCACTTT; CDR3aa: CASSLARTGESPLHF
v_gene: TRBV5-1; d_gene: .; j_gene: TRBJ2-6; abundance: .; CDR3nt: TGCGCCAGCAGCTTGGGCAGCTCTGGGGCCAACGTCCTGACTTTC; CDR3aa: CASSLGSSGANVLTF